Reported below is one TCR beta chain. This entry is derived from a study of T-cell memory formation after mild COVID-19. Constant-segment primers served in 5'RACE that generated TCR alpha and TCR beta cDNA libraries bearing sample barcodes and UMIs. Using its own MiXCR run on the 5' RACE reads, TCRdb lists one record per CDR3 protein. Among 360,000 or so distinct CDR3 sequences listed, 25% to 30% were seen once. Sequencing was performed on PBMCs or a T cell subset sorted from them (not recorded which). This TCR derives from an adult woman who had mild COVID-19 (a few samples of this study predate the infection). Cell type and time point are not known.

In DNA form, the CDR3 reads TGTGCCAGCAGCCCCAAGCGGACCTATAATTCACCCCTCCACTTT. As protein: CASSPKRTYNSPLHF. This chain links TRBV7-9 with TRBJ1-6; D is unclear. Trimming pared 5 bases from V and 2 bases from J, leaving 10 bases between. From germline, CDR1 is SEHNR and CDR2 FQNEAQ (reference sequence). This CDR3 is built from 15 residues.